This TCR beta chain originates from a study of cytomegalovirus exposure and HLA in healthy donors (dated by TCRdb to between 2016 and 2019). Regarding the complete study: The roughly 670 repertoires of the first cohort and the approximately 130 validation repertoires were produced on the same platform, according to a later analysis. Besides the first cohort of around 700 subjects, a separate validation cohort made up of 120 different subjects was used. The study combined high-throughput TCR immunosequencing, statistical association of individual TCRs with disease status, and machine learning to predict cytomegalovirus infection status. The study aimed to test whether signatures of past pathogen exposure could be identified by cataloging public T cell receptors. General study outcomes and caveats: All 120 or so repertoires were used to score co-occurrence in the validation cohort in a later analysis, because that analysis had no HLA typing for the cohort. In both the original and validation cohorts, the classifier was reported to diagnose cytomegalovirus status with high specificity and sensitivity. It was suggested by the authors that the approach could potentially be generalized to other disease states and immunological phenotypes. The study gave a list of about 170 TCR beta chains associated with cytomegalovirus. Of the cluster scores, 94% were above 0 in a later analysis, which found that TCRs clustered in the first cohort also tended to co-occur in the 90 to 150 validation repertoires. Most TCR sequences were observed very rarely across donors, whereas some public TCRs were present in many individuals. A few of the identified cytomegalovirus-associated TCR beta chains were confirmed in vitro to be specific for cytomegalovirus antigens.

The library was built by means of the immunoSEQ multiplex PCR assay. Concerning the study's data processing: A statistical classification framework was built for diagnosing cytomegalovirus status from the catalog of TCR beta chain sequences. TCRdb carries this immuneACCESS record with in-frame sequences only. Its versions omit some clonotypes, under half of them owing to an unresolved V gene in the studies checked, with the rest unexplained. V and J calls and clone size are given by that table; D and trimming were obtained from the DNA. Counted in this sample were about 79,000 clones; over 85% of them appeared once. Of the sample, around 3.5% falls within the top ten clones. Trimming removed 3 bases from V and 9 bases from J; the gene matches leave 10 bases unexplained. The CDR3 starts with the cysteine, ends with the phenylalanine, and has 15 residues. Only the CDR3 portion is preserved as DNA: 45 bases, with reading frame beginning at the first base. CDR1 and CDR2, per the germline V gene, are MDHEN and SYDVKM.

The donors were included in the validation cohort of approximately 120 subjects, a group kept apart from the 666-subject first cohort. About this clone itself: The antigen this receptor binds is unknown. Per-nucleotide qualities are absent, and no much larger clonotype sits a single base away.

Recombination connected TRBV28 to TRBJ1-3, with 8 junctional bases fitting TRBD1. The sequence derives from a woman in her twenties or thirties in good health and CMV-seronegative. The specimen was PBMCs. The CDR3 protein: CASSFPDRDGGTIYF. The DNA is TGTGCCAGCAGTTTCCCGGACAGGGACGGGGGCACCATATATTTT.